These 25 T cell receptor beta chains share one sample of origin, sequenced in a study of blood T cells in healthy people across ages. Through a sample-barcoded 5' primer and a J-beta primer mix, a second PCR was run for roughly 6 to 12 cycles. TCRdb reprocessed the 5' RACE reads with MiXCR, giving one entry per CDR3 protein. The sample records about 1 million distinct CDR3 sequences, 40% to 45% being singletons. The source material was blood. The receptors were sampled from a woman aged 55-69 years in good health.

The chain is built from TRBV2 and TRBJ2-1, with 10 bases fitting TRBD1. V lost 6 bases and J lost 15; bases outside the gene matches: 11. This CDR3 spans 13 amino acids. Germline CDR1 is SNHLY and CDR2 is FYNNEI. This CDR3 is CASRARDRGIWFF. For the CDR3, the DNA is TGTGCCAGCAGGGCCCGGGACAGGGGAATATGGTTCTTC.

The genes are TRBV10-3 and TRBJ2-1; D is undetermined. The CDR3 loop spans 14 amino acids. Germline V CDR1 and CDR2: ENHRY, SYGVKD. The ends were cut back, 3 bases at V and 2 bases at J, with 8 bases in the middle. CDR3 nucleotides: TGTGCCATCAGTGACCAGGAAACCTACAATGAGCAGTTCTTC. Amino acid sequence: CAISDQETYNEQFF.

CDR3 in amino acids: CASSREGHIYGYTF. The CDR3 bases are TGTGCCAGTAGTCGAGAAGGACACATCTATGGCTACACCTTC. The chain uses TRBV19 and TRBJ1-2; D possibly corresponds to TRBD1 (5 bases). Trimming shortened V by 5 bases and J by 4 bases, and 14 bases separated the two germline ends. Germline V gene lookup returns CDR1 LNHDA and CDR2 SQIVND (reference sequence). This CDR3 is 14 amino acids long.

CDR3 sequence: CASTAGAMLSDTQYF. The CDR3 DNA sequence: TGCGCCAGCACCGCCGGGGCCATGCTGTCAGATACGCAGTATTTT. The genes are TRBV5-1 and TRBJ2-3; tentatively, D is TRBD1 or TRBD2 (5 bases each). V was pared by 6 bases and J by 4 bases, with 18 bases between. Germline assignment: CDR1 SGHRS and CDR2 YFSETQ. CDR3 size: 15 residues.

The chain uses TRBV3-1 and TRBJ2-6; D is ambiguous. This CDR3 has 16 amino acids. Germline V gene lookup returns CDR1 LGHDT and CDR2 YNNKEL (reference sequence). Trimming took 0 bases from V and 0 from J, leaving 6 bases between them. The CDR3 region has the DNA TGTGCCAGCAGCCAAGAACAGAGCTCTGGGGCCAACGTCCTGACTTTC. Amino acids: CASSQEQSSGANVLTF.

The chain couples TRBV29-1 to TRBJ2-7; TRBD2 matches 10 bases. The junction had 3 bases not matched to a gene; V was cut back by 5 bases and J by 2 bases. Germline-derived CDR1 and CDR2 are SQVTM and ANQGSEA. The CDR3 extends over 13 amino acids. The DNA for the CDR3 is TGCAGCGTTACTGGACTAGCGGCCTACGAGCAGTACTTC. Encoded protein: CSVTGLAAYEQYF.

This clonotype was detected a few times. This chain uses TRBV29-1 with TRBJ2-1; D possibly corresponds to TRBD2 (6 bases). This CDR3 spans 14 amino acids. Trimming removed 0 bases from V and 4 bases from J, with 10 bases in between. CDR1 SQVTM and CDR2 ANQGSEA come from the germline V gene. This chain's CDR3 is CSVEEGGLYNEQFF. In nucleotides, the CDR3 is TGCAGCGTTGAAGAGGGTGGACTATACAATGAGCAGTTCTTC.

This chain connects TRBV20-1 to TRBJ2-7; tentatively, D is TRBD2 (6 bases). Trimming took off 5 bases at V and 7 bases at J, with 18 bases between the two ends. This CDR3 comprises 13 residues. Germline V gives CDR1 DFQATT, CDR2 SNEGSKA (reference sequence). The CDR3 DNA follows: TGCAGTGCTGTAGTTACTAGCAGCAATGAGCAGTACTTC. Translated: CSAVVTSSNEQYF.

This sequence joins TRBV29-1 and TRBJ2-5, with 7 bases aligning to TRBD1. CDR1 and CDR2 (germline): SQVTM, ANQGSEA. The ends lost 4 bases at V and 2 bases at J; junction bases unmatched: 7. CDR3 size: 14 residues. The DNA for the CDR3 is TGCAGCGTTGGTGGACAGGTTGTTCAAGAGACCCAGTACTTC. Amino acids: CSVGGQVVQETQYF.

The rearrangement uses TRBV10-3 and TRBJ2-3; either TRBD1 or TRBD2 may supply D (5 bases each). The CDR3 covers 14 residues. V lost 3 bases and J lost 3, with 10 bases in between. From germline, CDR1 is ENHRY and CDR2 SYGVKD. The CDR3 DNA reads TGTGCCATCAGTGACGAGGGACCGACAGATACGCAGTATTTT. Residues: CAISDEGPTDTQYF.

This clonotype was seen ten or more times. This sequence joins TRBV10-3 and TRBJ2-3; 7 bases align to TRBD2. There are 14 residues in the CDR3. Germline assignment: CDR1 ENHRY and CDR2 SYGVKD. V was pared by 8 bases and J by 1 base, with 6 bases of the junction left unmatched. The CDR3 DNA follows: TGTGCCATCCGGAGAACTAGCGGCACAGATACGCAGTATTTT. Translation: CAIRRTSGTDTQYF.

The chain combines TRBV28 with TRBJ1-2, with D perhaps matching TRBD1 (6 bases). This CDR3 is 14 amino acids long. V was clipped by 3 bases and J by 4 bases, with 12 bases between them. Germline loops: CDR1 MDHEN, CDR2 SYDVKM. CDR3 sequence: CASSFLGQIYGYTF. CDR3 sequence (DNA): TGTGCCAGCAGTTTTTTGGGACAAATCTATGGCTACACCTTC.

This clonotype showed up just a few times. The chain is built from TRBV12-3 or TRBV12-4 and TRBJ2-1, with TRBD2 matching 7 bases. This CDR3 region has 16 residues. After removal of 1 base from V and 0 bases from J, the junction contained 3 bases not matched to a gene. The CDR3 region has the DNA TGTGCCAGCAGTTTAGGAAGCGGGACCTCCTACAATGAGCAGTTCTTC. It translates to CASSLGSGTSYNEQFF.

This clonotype was detected a few times. The V gene is TRBV20-1, the J gene TRBJ1-6; the match to TRBD1 covers 10 bases. Germline V lookup: CDR1 DFQATT, CDR2 SNEGSKA (reference sequence). The CDR3 spans 16 residues. The junction had 6 bases not matched to a gene; V was cut back by 0 bases and J by 7 bases. This CDR3 is CSARDQRTGGNSPLHF. The CDR3 region has the DNA TGCAGTGCTAGAGATCAAAGGACAGGGGGAAATTCACCCCTCCACTTT.

This clonotype was picked up one time. Its ends do not fully match the called genes, so a read error is possible. The chain employs TRBV10-3 and TRBJ2-1; D gene ambiguous. The germline V gene has CDR1 ENHRY and CDR2 SYGVKD. The CDR3 loop spans 14 amino acids. The CDR3 DNA sequence: TGTGCCATCAGCAGTCGCGGACCCTACAATGGGCAGTTCTTC. This gives the protein CAISSRGPYNGQFF.

This sequence joins TRBV20-1 and TRBJ2-5; D tentatively reads TRBD1 or TRBD2 (5 bases each). CDR1 is DFQATT, CDR2 SNEGSKA, per germline (reference sequence). V shed 5 bases and J shed 5 bases, with 21 bases lying between them. The CDR3 totals 15 residues. The CDR3 sequence: CSAPPRGAPWETQYF. The CDR3 region has the DNA TGCAGTGCTCCACCCCGAGGGGCACCTTGGGAGACCCAGTACTTC.

This clonotype was detected a few times. V usage is TRBV11-2 and J usage is TRBJ2-4, with a tentative D call TRBD1 (6 bases). Germline V lookup: CDR1 SGHAT, CDR2 FQNNGV. The CDR3 runs 14 residues. Trimming pared 5 bases from V and 8 bases from J, leaving 16 bases between. The CDR3 reads CASSTQTPGDIQYF. As DNA, the CDR3 is TGTGCCAGCAGCACCCAGACCCCAGGGGACATTCAGTACTTC.

This chain joins TRBV7-3 and TRBJ2-1; TRBD2 agrees at 11 bases. The CDR3 spans 16 residues. Germline CDR1 and CDR2: SGHTA and FQGTGA. The V segment lost 5 bases and the J segment 7 bases; nucleotides outside the gene matches: 10. Here the CDR3 reads CASSRRSGGARNEQFF. The CDR3 bases are TGTGCCAGCAGCCGACGTAGCGGGGGGGCCAGGAATGAGCAGTTCTTC.

The chain uses TRBV20-1 and TRBJ1-4, with 8 bases that match TRBD1. Trimming removed 6 bases from V and 3 bases from J; junction bases left unmatched: 15. This CDR3 is 17 amino acids long. CDR1 is DFQATT and CDR2 is SNEGSKA in the germline V gene (reference sequence). CDR3 in amino acids: CSAKPLGRGLANEKLFF. The CDR3, as DNA: TGCAGTGCCAAACCCCTTGGCAGGGGGCTGGCTAATGAAAAACTGTTTTTT.

This rearrangement joins TRBV28 to TRBJ2-7, with D uncertain. Trimming shortened V by 8 bases and J by 0 bases, and 23 bases separated the two germline ends. The CDR3 is made up of 17 amino acids. CDR1 is MDHEN, CDR2 SYDVKM, per germline. The CDR3 nucleotides are TGTGCCAGCGGCGGAATTCAAGATATCGCTTACTCCTACGAGCAGTACTTC. Translation: CASGGIQDIAYSYEQYF.

This chain links TRBV20-1 with TRBJ1-5, with D possibly matching TRBD1 (5 bases). The V gene's germline CDR1 is DFQATT and CDR2 SNEGSKA (reference sequence). Trimming shortened V by 1 base and J by 5 bases, and 12 bases separated the two germline ends. The CDR3 totals 14 residues. The CDR3 sequence: CSARGDAGDQPQHF. CDR3 sequence (DNA): TGCAGTGCTAGAGGGGACGCGGGGGATCAGCCCCAGCATTTT.

This chain links TRBV12-3 or TRBV12-4 with TRBJ2-1; no clear D gene. CDR3 size: 13 residues. The V end lost 4 bases, the J end lost 0 bases, and 4 bases lay between the germline ends. The CDR3 DNA follows: TGTGCCAGCAGTTCTGTCTCCTACAATGAGCAGTTCTTC. It translates to CASSSVSYNEQFF.

About this clonotype itself: A junction boundary mismatches the germline segment, possibly from a read error. This chain uses TRBV20-1 with TRBJ2-1; D perhaps matches TRBD1 (5 bases). Germline assignment: CDR1 DFQATT and CDR2 SNEGSKA (reference sequence). There are 16 residues in the CDR3. DNA for the CDR3: TGCAGTGCGAGAGACAGTCTAAAATTCCTTTACAATGAGCAGTTCTTC. Translated: CSARDSLKFLYNEQFF.

The table lists this clonotype with a count of one. One end of the junction is discordant with germline, which a read error may explain. Written as DNA, the CDR3 is TGCGGTGCTAGAGACAGGGGTCCCAAAAACATTCAGTACTTC. Protein product: CGARDRGPKNIQYF. The chain employs TRBV20-1 and TRBJ2-4, with TRBD1 matching 8 bases. The CDR3 has 14 amino acids. Per the germline V gene, CDR1 is DFQATT and CDR2 is SNEGSKA (reference sequence).

The CDR3 region has the DNA TGTGCCAGCAGCGTAGACCCCCTTTCCGGGATCCCCCAAGAGACCCAGTACTTC. Its translation is CASSVDPLSGIPQETQYF. This chain connects TRBV9 to TRBJ2-5, with D possibly matching TRBD2 (5 bases). V lost 0 bases, J lost 1 base, and 19 bases lay in between. Germline lookup yields CDR1 SGDLS and CDR2 YYNGEE. The CDR3 sequence is 18 residues long.